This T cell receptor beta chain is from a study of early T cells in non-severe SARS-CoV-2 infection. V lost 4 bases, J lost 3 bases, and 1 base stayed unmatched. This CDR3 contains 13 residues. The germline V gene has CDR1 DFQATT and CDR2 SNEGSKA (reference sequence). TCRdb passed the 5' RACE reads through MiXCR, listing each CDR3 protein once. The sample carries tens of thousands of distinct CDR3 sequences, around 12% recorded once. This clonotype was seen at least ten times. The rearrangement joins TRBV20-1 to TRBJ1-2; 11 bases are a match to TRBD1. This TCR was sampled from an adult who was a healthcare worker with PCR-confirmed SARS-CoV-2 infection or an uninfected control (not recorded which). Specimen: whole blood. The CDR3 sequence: CSAKGQGDYGYTF. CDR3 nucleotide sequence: TGCAGTGCTAAGGGACAGGGGGACTATGGCTACACCTTC.